This T cell receptor (beta chain) was documented in a study of glioma-infiltrating T cells. Germline lookup yields CDR1 SGHRS and CDR2 YFSETQ. This CDR3 contains 14 residues. V was pared by 1 base and J by 8 bases, with 13 bases between. Study-level findings and limits: Tissue-blood divergence was below expectation in non-neoplastic patients, above in gliomas. Very few CDR3 sequences were shared between tissue and blood.

The iRepertoire nested amplicon-rescue multiplex PCR amplified TCR alpha and beta CDR3s from RNA. TCRdb independently ran MiXCR on the multiplex PCR reads; one entry per CDR3 protein. The data hold about 190,000 distinct CDR3 sequences, with roughly 32% observed a single time. As concerns this clonotype: Its antigen is still unknown. Since a much larger clone is just one base distant, this may be a read error.

The chain joins TRBV5-1 to TRBJ2-1; the D gene is possibly TRBD2 (6 bases). This TCR derives from a human donor with low-grade glioma or glioblastoma, undergoing nonglioma brain surgery, or in good health (not recorded which). The sample was glioma tissue, nonneoplastic brain tissue, or PBMCs (not recorded which). The CDR3 is CASSLIAEGHEQFF. CDR3 DNA sequence: TGCGCCAGCAGCTTGATAGCGGAAGGACATGAGCAGTTCTTC.